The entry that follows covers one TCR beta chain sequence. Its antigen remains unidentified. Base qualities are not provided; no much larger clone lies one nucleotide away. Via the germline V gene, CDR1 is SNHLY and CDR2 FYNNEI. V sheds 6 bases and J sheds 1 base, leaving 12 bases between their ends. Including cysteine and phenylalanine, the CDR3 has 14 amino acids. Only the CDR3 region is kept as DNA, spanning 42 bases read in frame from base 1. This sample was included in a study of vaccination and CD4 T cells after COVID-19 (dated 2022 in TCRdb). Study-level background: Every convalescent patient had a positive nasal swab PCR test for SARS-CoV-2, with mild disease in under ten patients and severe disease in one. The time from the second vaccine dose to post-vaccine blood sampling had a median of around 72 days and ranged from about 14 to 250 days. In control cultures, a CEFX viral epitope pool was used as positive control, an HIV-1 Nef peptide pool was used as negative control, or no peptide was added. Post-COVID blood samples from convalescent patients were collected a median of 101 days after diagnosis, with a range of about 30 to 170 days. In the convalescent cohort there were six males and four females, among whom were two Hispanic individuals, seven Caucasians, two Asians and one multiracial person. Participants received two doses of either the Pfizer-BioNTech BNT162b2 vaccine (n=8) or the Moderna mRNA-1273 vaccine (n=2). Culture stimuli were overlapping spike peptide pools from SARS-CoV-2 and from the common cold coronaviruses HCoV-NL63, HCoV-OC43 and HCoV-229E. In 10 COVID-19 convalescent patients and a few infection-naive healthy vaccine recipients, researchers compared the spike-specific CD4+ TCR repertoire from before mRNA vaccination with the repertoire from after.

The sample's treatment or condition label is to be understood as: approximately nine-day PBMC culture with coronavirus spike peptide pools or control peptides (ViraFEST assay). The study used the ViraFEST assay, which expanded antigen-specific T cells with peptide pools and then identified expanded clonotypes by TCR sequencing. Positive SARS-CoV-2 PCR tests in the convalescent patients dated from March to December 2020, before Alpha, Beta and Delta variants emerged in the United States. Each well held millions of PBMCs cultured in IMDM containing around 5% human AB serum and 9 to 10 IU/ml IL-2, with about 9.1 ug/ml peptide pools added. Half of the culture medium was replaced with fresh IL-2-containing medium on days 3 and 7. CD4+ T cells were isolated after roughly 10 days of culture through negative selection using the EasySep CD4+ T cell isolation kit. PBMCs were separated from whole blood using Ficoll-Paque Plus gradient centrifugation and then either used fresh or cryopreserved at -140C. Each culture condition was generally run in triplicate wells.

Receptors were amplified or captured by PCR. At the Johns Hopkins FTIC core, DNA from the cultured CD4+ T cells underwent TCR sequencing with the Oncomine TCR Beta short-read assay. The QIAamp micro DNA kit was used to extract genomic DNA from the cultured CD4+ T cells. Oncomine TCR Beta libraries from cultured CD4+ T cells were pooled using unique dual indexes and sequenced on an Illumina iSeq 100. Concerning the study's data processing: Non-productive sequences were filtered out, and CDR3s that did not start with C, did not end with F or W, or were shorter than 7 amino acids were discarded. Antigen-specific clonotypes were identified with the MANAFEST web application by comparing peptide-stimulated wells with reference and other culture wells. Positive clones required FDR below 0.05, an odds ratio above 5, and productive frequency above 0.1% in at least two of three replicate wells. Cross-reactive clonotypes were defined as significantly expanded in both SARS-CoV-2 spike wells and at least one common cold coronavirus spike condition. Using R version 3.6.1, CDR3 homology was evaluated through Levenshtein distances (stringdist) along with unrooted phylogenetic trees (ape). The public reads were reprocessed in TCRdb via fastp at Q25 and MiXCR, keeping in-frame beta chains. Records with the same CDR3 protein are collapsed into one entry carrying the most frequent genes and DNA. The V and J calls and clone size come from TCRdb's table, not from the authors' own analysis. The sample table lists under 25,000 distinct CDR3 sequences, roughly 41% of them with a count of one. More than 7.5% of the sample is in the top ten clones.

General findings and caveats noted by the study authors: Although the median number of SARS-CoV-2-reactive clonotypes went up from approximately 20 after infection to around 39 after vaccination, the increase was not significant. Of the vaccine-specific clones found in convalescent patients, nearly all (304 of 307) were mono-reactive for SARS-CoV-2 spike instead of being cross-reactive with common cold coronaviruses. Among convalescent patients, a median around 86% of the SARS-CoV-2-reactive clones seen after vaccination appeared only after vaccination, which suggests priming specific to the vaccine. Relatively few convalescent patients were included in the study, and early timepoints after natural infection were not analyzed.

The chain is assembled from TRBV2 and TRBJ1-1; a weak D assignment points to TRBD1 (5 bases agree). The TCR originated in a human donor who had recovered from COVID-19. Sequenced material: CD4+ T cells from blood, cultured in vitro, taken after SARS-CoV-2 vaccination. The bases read TGTGCCAGCAGCGAGGACATTTCGAACACTGAAGCTTTCTTT. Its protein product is CASSEDISNTEAFF.